These 12 T cell receptor beta chains share one sample of origin, sequenced in a study of blood T cell repertoires in COVID-19. Only in-frame clones appear in the TCRdb table, and some are missing; sequencing was by immunoSEQ multiplex PCR. Of around 100,000 clones in the sample, about 90% are singletons; the top ten hold around 7.2%. Sequencing was carried out using peripheral blood. All receptors derive from a young man in a cohort sampled during active COVID-19.

The chain carries TRBV11-2 and TRBJ2-2, with 9 bases aligning to TRBD2. V was pared by 5 bases and J by 6 bases, with 7 bases of the junction left unmatched. This CDR3 spans 15 amino acids. Germline V gives CDR1 SGHAT, CDR2 FQNNGV. CDR3 sequence: CASSQTSGPPGELFF. CDR3 nucleotides: TGTGCCAGCAGCCAGACTAGCGGTCCCCCCGGGGAGCTGTTTTTT.

CDR3 DNA sequence: TGTGCCAGCAGTTACGACAGTGATCTCGCTGAAGCTTTCTTT. Protein: CASSYDSDLAEAFF. The rearrangement links TRBV6-5 to TRBJ1-1; a possible D gene is TRBD1 (5 bases). Germline CDR1 reads MNHEY; CDR2 reads SVGAGI. The CDR3 length is 14 residues. V lost 2 bases to trimming and J lost 6 bases, with 13 bases between them.

The V call is TRBV11-2, the J call TRBJ1-5; 7 bases fit TRBD1. CDR1 and CDR2 (germline): SGHAT, FQNNGV. CDR3 length: 16 amino acids. J was trimmed by 1 base and V by 3 bases; bases with no gene match: 6. Written as DNA, the CDR3 is TGTGCCAGCAGCTTCAGTACAGGGGCGAGCAATCAGCCCCAGCATTTT. This sequence encodes CASSFSTGASNQPQHF.

J is TRBJ1-4 and V is TRBV25-1; no firm D call. The CDR3 has 17 amino acids. The V gene's germline CDR1 is MGHDK and CDR2 SYGVNS. V lost 2 bases and J lost 8, with 21 bases in between. CDR3 protein: CASSEGPAGYLGEKLFF. For the CDR3, the DNA is TGTGCCAGCAGTGAAGGTCCCGCGGGGTATCTCGGAGAAAAACTGTTTTTT. The variable domain in full, completed from reference TRBV25-1 and TRBJ1-4, reads EADIYQTPRYLVIGTGKKITLECSQTMGHDKMYWYQQDPGMELHLIHYSYGVNSTEKGDLSSESTVSRIRTEHFPLTLESARPSHTSQYLCASSEGPAGYLGEKLFFGSGTQLSVL.

This chain uses TRBV5-1 with TRBJ1-6; 7 bases fit TRBD1. With 3 bases clipped from V and 1 base from J, the junction kept 7 bases outside the gene matches. CDR3 length equals 17 residues. Germline lookup yields CDR1 SGHRS and CDR2 YFSETQ. CDR3 bases: TGCGCCAGCAGCTCCCGGGCAGGGGGGTCCTATAATTCACCCCTCCACTTT. Protein product: CASSSRAGGSYNSPLHF.

This chain links TRBV5-1 with TRBJ2-5; 8 bases align to TRBD1. Germline V gene data show CDR1 as SGHRS and CDR2 as YFSETQ. The CDR3 is made up of 16 amino acids. After removal of 4 bases from V and 5 bases from J, the junction contained 13 bases not matched to a gene. Written as DNA, the CDR3 is TGCGCCAGCAGCGCGGGTGGCGGACAGGGCGGGGAGACCCAGTACTTC. The encoded protein is CASSAGGGQGGETQYF.

The chain uses TRBV19 and TRBJ2-7; D gene uncertain. This CDR3 comprises 14 residues. Trimming took off 5 bases at V and 0 bases at J, with 11 bases between the two ends. The germline gives CDR1 LNHDA, CDR2 SQIVND (reference sequence). CDR3 sequence reads: CASSSMGSSYEQYF. In nucleotides, the CDR3 is TGTGCCAGTAGTTCGATGGGCAGCTCCTACGAGCAGTACTTC.

V usage is TRBV3-1 (or the pseudogene TRBV3-2) and J usage is TRBJ1-5; 7 bases are shared with TRBD1. The length of the CDR3 is 14 residues. Germline V CDR1 and CDR2: LGHDT, YNNKEL (reference sequence). The J segment lost 2 bases and the V segment lost 6 bases, leaving 4 bases of the junction unmatched. The DNA of the CDR3 is TGTGCCAGCAGTCCAGGGGGAGGCAATCAGCCCCAGCATTTT. Translated, it gives CASSPGGGNQPQHF.

In its sample, this clone was seen once. The genes are TRBV10-3 and TRBJ2-3; possible D gene TRBD2, 6 bases. Germline V gene sequence: CDR1 ENHRY, CDR2 SYGVKD. V was shortened by 6 bases and J by 6 bases, with 10 bases between the two germline ends. The CDR3 spans 12 residues. In DNA, the CDR3 is TGTGCCATCAGGCAGGAGGGGGATACGCAGTATTTT. It codes for CAIRQEGDTQYF.

The genes are TRBV7-9 and TRBJ1-1, with 7 nucleotides matching TRBD1. J gave up 2 bases and V 6 bases, and 9 bases lay outside the gene matches. CDR3 length: 15 residues. Germline V gene lookup returns CDR1 SEHNR and CDR2 FQNEAQ (reference sequence). CDR3 sequence: CASRPTGTANTEAFF. CDR3 sequence (DNA): TGTGCCAGCAGGCCAACCGGGACAGCTAACACTGAAGCTTTCTTT.

This chain uses TRBV5-8 with TRBJ1-2; 9 bases line up with TRBD1. This CDR3 is built from 16 residues. Germline V CDR1 and CDR2: SGHTS, YDEGEE. V lost 4 bases and J lost 5; bases outside the gene matches: 12. CDR3 nucleotide sequence: TGTGCCAGCAGCATCGCGGACAGGGGTTTACTATATGGCTACACCTTC. Protein: CASSIADRGLLYGYTF.

This rearrangement joins TRBV9 to TRBJ2-3, with a weak D call TRBD1 (5 bases). Per the germline V gene, CDR1 is SGDLS and CDR2 is YYNGEE. The V gene lost 0 bases and the J gene lost 0 bases, with 17 bases spanning the gap. This CDR3 comprises 18 residues. CDR3 DNA: TGTGCCAGCAGCGTAGGGGGCCGGTGGCTGGCTAGCACAGATACGCAGTATTTT. This gives the protein CASSVGGRWLASTDTQYF.